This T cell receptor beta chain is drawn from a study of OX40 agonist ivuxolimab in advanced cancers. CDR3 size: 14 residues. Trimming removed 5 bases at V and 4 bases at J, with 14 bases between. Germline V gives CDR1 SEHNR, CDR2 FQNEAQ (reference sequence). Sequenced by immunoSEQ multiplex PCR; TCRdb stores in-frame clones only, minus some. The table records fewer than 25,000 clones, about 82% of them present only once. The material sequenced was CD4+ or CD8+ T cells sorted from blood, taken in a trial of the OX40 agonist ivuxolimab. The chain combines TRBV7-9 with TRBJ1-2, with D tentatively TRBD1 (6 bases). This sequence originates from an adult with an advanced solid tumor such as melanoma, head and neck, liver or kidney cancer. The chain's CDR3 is CASSPNRVAYGYTF. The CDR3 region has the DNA TGTGCCAGCAGCCCAAACAGGGTAGCCTATGGCTACACCTTC. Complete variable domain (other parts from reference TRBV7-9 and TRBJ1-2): DTGVSQNPRHKITKRGQNVTFRCDPISEHNRLYWYRQTLGQGPEFLTYFQNEAQLEKSRLLSDRFSAERPKGSFSTLEIQRTEQGDSAMYLCASSPNRVAYGYTFGSGTRLTVV.